This T cell receptor beta chain was identified during a study of post-analysis software for immune sequencing data. The library was made from cDNA and included unique molecular identifiers. Once about 0.95 to 10 million T cells were used, a few hundred thousand cDNA molecules resulted. TCRdb reanalysed the PCR reads using MiXCR and keeps one entry per CDR3 protein. The repertoire has about half a million distinct CDR3 sequences, over 35% of them found once; the top ten carry about 12%. Study results and limitations: Controls significantly exceeded multiple sclerosis patients in normalized Chao1 diversity. Strong same-batch co-clustering of samples appeared with F measure clustering.

Turning to this clonotype: Its antigen is not identified.

The TCR comes from a girl between 10 and 17 years old with multiple sclerosis. The sequencing input was blood.

The chain's CDR3 is CASSQGGTGFIGYF. The DNA of the CDR3 is TGTGCCAGCAGCCAAGGTGGGACAGGCTTTATTGGGTACTTC. The chain combines TRBV3-1 with TRBJ2-4, with 8 bases identical to TRBD1. There are 14 residues in the CDR3. The J segment lost 15 bases and the V segment lost 1 base, leaving 11 bases of the junction unmatched. Per the germline V gene, CDR1 is LGHDT and CDR2 is YNNKEL (reference sequence). The variable domain in full, completed from reference TRBV3-1 and TRBJ2-4, reads DTAVSQTPKYLVTQMGNDKSIKCEQNLGHDTMYWYKQDSKKFLKIMFSYNNKELIINETVPNRFSPKSPDKAHLNLHINSLELGDSAVYFCASSQGGTGFIGYFGAGTRLSVL.